This TCR beta chain was captured in a study of OX40 agonist ivuxolimab in advanced cancers. About the study: Those treated in dose escalation had hepatocellular carcinoma, melanoma, renal cell cancer or head and neck cancer. The dose-escalation cohort was about 86% male, with a mean age of around 60 years, ranging about 23 to 90.

This clone was seen just once. Its target is not known. Looked up from germline, CDR1 is LNHDA and CDR2 is SQIVND (reference sequence). Trimming removed 6 bases from V and 0 bases from J, with 17 bases in between. This CDR3 has 16 residues. Study-wide findings and caveats: Relatively little clonal expansion, among the lowest observed, appeared in partial responders at 0.1-3.0 mg/kg. Clonal expansion from baseline to week 6 occurred in both CD4+ and CD8+ T cells.

Measured with immunoSEQ multiplex PCR; TCRdb has only the in-frame clones, and not every one. The table includes roughly 70,000 clones, over 75% detected once. This TCR was sampled from an adult with an advanced solid tumor such as melanoma, head and neck, liver or kidney cancer. The source was CD4+ or CD8+ T cells sorted from blood, collected in a trial of the OX40 agonist ivuxolimab. The chain employs TRBV19 and TRBJ1-1; D possibly corresponds to TRBD1 (6 bases). CDR3 nucleotide sequence: TGTGCCAGTAGCCCTCTTGGGGACACGTTGAACACTGAAGCTTTCTTT. Amino acid sequence: CASSPLGDTLNTEAFF.